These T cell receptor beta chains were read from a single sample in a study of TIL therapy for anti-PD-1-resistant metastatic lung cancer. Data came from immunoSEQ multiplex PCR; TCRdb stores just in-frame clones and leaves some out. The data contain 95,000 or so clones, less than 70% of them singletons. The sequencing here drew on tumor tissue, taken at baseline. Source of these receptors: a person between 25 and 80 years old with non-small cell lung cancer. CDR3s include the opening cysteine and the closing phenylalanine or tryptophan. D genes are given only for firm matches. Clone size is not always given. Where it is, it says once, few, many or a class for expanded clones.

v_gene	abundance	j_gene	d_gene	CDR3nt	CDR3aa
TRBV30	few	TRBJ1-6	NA	TGTGCCTGGAGTCCGGCAGGGTCGATTTATAATTCACCCCTCCACTTT	CAWSPAGSIYNSPLHF
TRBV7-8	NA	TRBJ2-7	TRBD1	TGTGCCAGCAGCACCGACAGGGGGAACGAGCAGTACTTC	CASSTDRGNEQYF
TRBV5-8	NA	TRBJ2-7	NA	TGTGCCAGCACCCGAAGCGGCGAACCCTACGTCGAGCAGTACTTC	CASTRSGEPYVEQYF
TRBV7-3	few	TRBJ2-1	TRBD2	TGTGCCAGCAGCTCGGGAGGTAACCTCAATGAGCAGTTCTTC	CASSSGGNLNEQFF
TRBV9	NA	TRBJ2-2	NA	TGTGCCAGCAGCCCTTCCCGCGGGCTAGCGGAGGGGGTTGGGGAGCTGTTTTTT	CASSPSRGLAEGVGELFF
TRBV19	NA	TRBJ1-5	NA	TGTGCCAGTAGTATCTCCCGGGCTCAAAACAATCAGCCCCAGCATTTT	CASSISRAQNNQPQHF
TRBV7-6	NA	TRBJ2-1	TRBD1	TGTGCCAGCAGCGGAAGGACAGGGAGCCCCTACAATGAGCAGTTCTTC	CASSGRTGSPYNEQFF
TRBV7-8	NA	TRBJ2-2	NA	TGTGCCAGCAGCTTAGCAGAATACACCGGGGAGCTGTTTTTT	CASSLAEYTGELFF
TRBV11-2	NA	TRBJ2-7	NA	TGTGCCAGCAGCTTAGAGGTGATCTCCTACGAGCAGTACTTC	CASSLEVISYEQYF
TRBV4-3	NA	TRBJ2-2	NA	TGCGCCAGCAGCCAAGGGTTAGCCCCGCCGGAGCTGTTTTTT	CASSQGLAPPELFF
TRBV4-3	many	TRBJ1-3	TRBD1	TGCGCCAGCAGCCAAGGACAGGGTTTCTCTGGAAACACCATATATTTT	CASSQGQGFSGNTIYF
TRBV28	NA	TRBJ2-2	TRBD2	TGTGCCAGCTTTCGGGGGGATTCGAACACCGGGGAGCTGTTTTTT	CASFRGDSNTGELFF
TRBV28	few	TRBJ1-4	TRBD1	TGTGCCAGCAGTTTCGGGGACAGACTTTCCCCTAATGAAAAACTGTTTTTT	CASSFGDRLSPNEKLFF
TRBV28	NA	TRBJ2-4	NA	TGTGCCAGCAGTTTTGGGACACCTTATGCCAAAAACATTCAGTACTTC	CASSFGTPYAKNIQYF
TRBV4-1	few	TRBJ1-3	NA	TGCGCCAGCAGCCAGGACACAGGGTTCAGCTCTGGAAACACCATATATTTT	CASSQDTGFSSGNTIYF
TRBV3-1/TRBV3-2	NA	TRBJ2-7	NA	TGTGCCAGCAGCCAAGGTTACGAGCAGTACTTC	CASSQGYEQYF
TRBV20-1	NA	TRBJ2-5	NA	TGCAGTGTCCAACCTCGTTGTAAGTACTTC	CSVQPRCKYF
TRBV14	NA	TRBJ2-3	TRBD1	TGTGCCAGCAGCCGACAGACAGGGGGGTCAGATACGCAGTATTTT	CASSRQTGGSDTQYF
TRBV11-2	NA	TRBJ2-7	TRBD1	TGTGCCAGCAGCTTAGGGCCAGGGGGTGTCTACGAGCAGTACTTC	CASSLGPGGVYEQYF
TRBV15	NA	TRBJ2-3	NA	TGTGCCACCAGCAGAGGAGGAGGGGATCGAGATACGCAGTATTTT	CATSRGGGDRDTQYF
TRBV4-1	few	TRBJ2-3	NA	TGCGCCAGCAGCCAACTCGAGGGCACAGATACGCAGTATTTT	CASSQLEGTDTQYF
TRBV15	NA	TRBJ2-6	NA	TGTGCCACCAGCTTGCCCGGCTCTGGGGCCAACGTCCTGACTTTC	CATSLPGSGANVLTF
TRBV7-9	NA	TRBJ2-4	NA	TGTGCCAGCATCGATCTAGCGTGGGCCAAAAACATTCAGTACTTC	CASIDLAWAKNIQYF
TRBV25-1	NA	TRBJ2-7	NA	TGTGCCAGCAGTCGGTCAGGGTCCTACGAGCAGTACTTC	CASSRSGSYEQYF
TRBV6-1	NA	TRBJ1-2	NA	TGTGCCAGCAGTGAACAATTAATGAACTATGGCTACACCTTC	CASSEQLMNYGYTF
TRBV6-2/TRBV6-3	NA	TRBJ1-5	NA	TGTGCCAGCAGCGCTCTGGACGGATTCAATCAGCCCCAGCATTTT	CASSALDGFNQPQHF